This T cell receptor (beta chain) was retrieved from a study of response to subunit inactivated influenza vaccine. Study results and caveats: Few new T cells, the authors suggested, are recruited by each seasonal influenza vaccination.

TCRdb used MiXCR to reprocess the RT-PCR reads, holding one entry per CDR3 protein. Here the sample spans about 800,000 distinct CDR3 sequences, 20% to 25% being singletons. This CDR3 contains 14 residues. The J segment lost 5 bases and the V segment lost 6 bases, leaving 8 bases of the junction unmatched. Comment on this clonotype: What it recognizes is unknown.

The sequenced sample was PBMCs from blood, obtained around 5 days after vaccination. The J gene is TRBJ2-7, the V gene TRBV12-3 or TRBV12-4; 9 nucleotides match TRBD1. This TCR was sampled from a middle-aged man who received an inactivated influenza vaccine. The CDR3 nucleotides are TGTGCCAGCAGCCCCGGGACAGGGATCGACGAGCAGTACTTC. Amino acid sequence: CASSPGTGIDEQYF.